The 4 T cell receptor beta chains below all came from one sample that was sequenced in a study of T cell changes during pregnancy in multiple sclerosis (dated by TCRdb to about 2019). Library construction relied on the immunoSEQ multiplex PCR assay. TCRdb mirrors the immuneACCESS table, restricted to in-frame sequences. Some clones are absent from its copies; in checked studies, under half trace to an unresolved V gene, and the reason for the others is unknown. This sample lists approximately 60,000 clones; 94% were detected once. The ten largest clones take up less than 4.5% of the sample. Sample: CD8+ T cells from peripheral blood mononuclear cells, taken in the third trimester of pregnancy. The origin of the receptors is a female donor with multiple sclerosis, enrolled in a pregnancy study.

V and J are TRBV4-1 and TRBJ1-1; no definite D call. The CDR3 contains 13 residues. Trimming took off 0 bases at V and 7 bases at J, with 9 bases between the two ends. In germline, CDR1 is MGHRA, CDR2 YSYEKL. As DNA, the CDR3 is TGCGCCAGCAGCCAAGATTCTCACAGTGAAGCTTTCTTT. It specifies CASSQDSHSEAFF.

The chain employs TRBV6-4 and TRBJ2-3, with 7 positions matching TRBD2. The V segment lost 5 bases and the J segment 2 bases; nucleotides outside the gene matches: 1. Germline CDR1 is MRHNA and CDR2 is SNTAGT. The CDR3 runs to 13 residues. Here the CDR3 reads CASSTSATDTQYF. CDR3 DNA sequence: TGTGCCAGCAGTACTAGCGCCACAGATACGCAGTATTTT.

V gene TRBV28 combines with J gene TRBJ2-7, with TRBD1 as a possible D gene (6 bases). Deletions cut 7 bases from V and 0 bases from J, with 13 bases between. Germline CDR1 reads MDHEN; CDR2 reads SYDVKM. The CDR3 contains 14 residues. The CDR3 sequence: CASTMRDTSYEQYF. The DNA for the CDR3 is TGTGCCAGCACCATGAGGGACACCTCCTACGAGCAGTACTTC.

This clone was observed once. The chain employs TRBV7-3 and TRBJ2-5; the D gene is possibly TRBD2 (5 bases). V was shortened by 6 bases and J by 4 bases, with 15 bases between the two germline ends. Per germline, CDR1 SGHTA and CDR2 FQGTGA. This CDR3 comprises 14 residues. The CDR3 here is CASREGSSSETQYF. The CDR3 coding sequence is TGTGCCAGCAGAGAGGGATCGTCGTCAGAGACCCAGTACTTC. Variable domain in full (rest from reference TRBV7-3 and TRBJ2-5): GAGVSQTPSNKVTEKGKYVELRCDPISGHTALYWYRQSLGQGPEFLIYFQGTGAADDSGLPNDRFFAVRPEGSVSTLKIQRTERGDSAVYLCASREGSSSETQYFGPGTRLLVL.